The TCR beta chain described here comes from a study of CD8 T cells in Susac syndrome. This CDR3 is built from 12 residues. V dropped 3 bases and J dropped 12 bases, with 12 bases sitting between them. Germline CDR1 reads MDHEN; CDR2 reads SYDVKM. From blood CD8+ and CD4+ T cells, TCR beta sequences were generated. Negative isolation yielded CD8+ and CD4+ T cells; FACS enriched TEMRA cells. About 0.5 to 1 ug RNA was reverse transcribed with random hexamers. Amplification of TCR beta CDR3 by immunoSEQ multiplex PCR spanned 54 Vbeta and 13 Jbeta. TCRdb used MiXCR to reprocess the immunoSEQ multiplex PCR reads, holding one entry per CDR3 protein. The sample carries 130,000 to 150,000 distinct CDR3 sequences, 90% to 97% recorded once.

The chain employs TRBV28 and TRBJ2-1; no reliable D call. The source is a human donor with Susac syndrome. Sample: CD4+ T cells from PBMCs. The CDR3 loop reads CASSFFSKGQFF. DNA for the CDR3: TGTGCCAGCAGTTTTTTCAGTAAGGGGCAGTTCTTC.